The source of this T cell receptor beta chain is a study of CD8 T cells in cerebrospinal fluid in Alzheimer's disease. Study-wide results and limits: Healthy subjects less often had a clone of at least 3% than Alzheimer's patients. Alzheimer's patients were not enriched for EBV-specific clones, which were not the most expanded.

This clonotype is classed as large by frequency. Its antigen is as yet unknown. The CDR3 is made up of 14 amino acids. Per germline, CDR1 SNHLY and CDR2 FYNNEI. TCRdb re-called the 10x single-cell sequencing reads and catalogs CDR3 proteins one per entry, DNA excluded. The sample includes about 1,400 distinct CDR3 sequences. The sequence was collected from a human donor with mild cognitive impairment. Sequencing input: cerebrospinal fluid. The chain links TRBV2 to TRBJ2-3. CDR3 loop: CASSEGLDTDTQYF. The variable domain in full, completed from reference TRBV2 and TRBJ2-3, reads EPEVTQTPSHQVTQMGQEVILRCVPISNHLYFYWYRQILGQKVEFLVSFYNNEISEKSEIFDDQFSVERPDGSNFTLKIRSTKLEDSAMYFCASSEGLDTDTQYFGPGTRLTVL.